This note documents a single T cell receptor (beta chain) sequence. Antigen: not known. This specimen belongs to a study of T cells expressing NK-cell markers. At the level of the study: Seven HCMV-seropositive donors and one seronegative donor made up the eight sequenced donors.

General study results and limits: In roughly six donors, dominant CD3+CD56+NKG2C+ clonotypes ranked among the top 10 CD8+ clonotypes.

TCRdb reprocessed the 5' RACE reads and reports one entry per CDR3 protein, with no DNA. The ten most abundant clones cover over 8.5% of a sample with about 400,000 distinct CDR3 sequences. The germline gives CDR1 SQVTM, CDR2 ANQGSEA. The CDR3 has 15 amino acids. The sample was blood T cells: a sorted CD56 or NKG2C T cell subset, CD4+ or CD8+ T cells, or bulk PBMC T cells (not recorded which). This clonotype was sampled from a woman in her fifties or sixties in good health. J is TRBJ1-1 and V is TRBV29-1; without DNA, the TCRdb call of TRBD1 cannot be checked. The CDR3: CSVTFRGGGNTEAFF.